This T cell receptor beta chain stems from a study of human T cells and chemical hapten exposure. Across the whole study: The scalp of each patient received a weekly diphenylcyclopropenone dose for the full roughly 24-week study. General study points: TCRs whose frequency exceeded 1 in 1000 remained the same following DPC sensitization.

This clonotype was seen ten or more times. Antigen specificity is unknown. Using its own MiXCR run on the RACE reads, TCRdb lists one record per CDR3 protein. The sample has 300,000 to 450,000 distinct CDR3 sequences, approximately 5.1% seen once. Time point of the sample: pre-sensitization, week 0. Specified treatment: therapeutic diphenylcyclopropenone sensitization with weekly scalp DPC. Germline CDR1 is SGHTA and CDR2 is FQGNSA. The V end was cut by 3 bases, the J end by 1 base, with 10 bases between. CDR3 length: 16 amino acids. The receptor comes from a woman aged 45-60 years with alopecia areata. Some clones in this sample may be carry-over from other donors' samples. Sample: whole blood, taken in connection with sensitization to the hapten diphenylcyclopropenone (DPC). V and J are TRBV7-2 and TRBJ2-6, with D possibly being TRBD1 (6 bases). CDR3 nucleotides: TGTGCCAGCAGCTTCCAGGGGAGTTCTGGGGCCAACGTCCTGACTTTC. This encodes CASSFQGSSGANVLTF.